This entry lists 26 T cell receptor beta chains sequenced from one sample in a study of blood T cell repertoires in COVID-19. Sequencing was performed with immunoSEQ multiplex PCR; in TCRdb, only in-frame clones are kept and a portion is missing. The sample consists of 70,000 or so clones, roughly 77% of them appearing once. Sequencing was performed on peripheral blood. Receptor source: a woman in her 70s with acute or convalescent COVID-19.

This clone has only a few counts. The DNA of the CDR3 is TGTGCCAGCTCTCCGGGACAGGGGATGTACGAGCAGTACTTC. Protein sequence: CASSPGQGMYEQYF. The genes are TRBV5-4 and TRBJ2-7, with 10 bases matching TRBD1. V shed 7 bases, J shed 4 bases, and the junction held 8 bases outside the gene matches. Germline values: CDR1 SGHNT, CDR2 YYREEE (reference sequence). The CDR3 is made up of 14 amino acids.

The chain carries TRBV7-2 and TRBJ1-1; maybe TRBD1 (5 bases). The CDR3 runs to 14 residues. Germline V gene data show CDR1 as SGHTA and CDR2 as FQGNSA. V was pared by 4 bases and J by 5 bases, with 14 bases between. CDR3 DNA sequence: TGTGCCAGCAGCTGGCCCTCTAAGGGGACTGAAGCTTTCTTT. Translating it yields CASSWPSKGTEAFF.

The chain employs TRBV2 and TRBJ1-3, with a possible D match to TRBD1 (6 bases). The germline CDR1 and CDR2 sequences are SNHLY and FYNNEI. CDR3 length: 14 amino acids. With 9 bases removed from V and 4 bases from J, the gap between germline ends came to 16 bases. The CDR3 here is CASTGQKKGNTIYF. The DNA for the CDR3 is TGTGCCAGTACAGGACAGAAAAAGGGAAACACCATATATTTT. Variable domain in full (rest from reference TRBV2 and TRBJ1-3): EPEVTQTPSHQVTQMGQEVILRCVPISNHLYFYWYRQILGQKVEFLVSFYNNEISEKSEIFDDQFSVERPDGSNFTLKIRSTKLEDSAMYFCASTGQKKGNTIYFGEGSWLTVV.

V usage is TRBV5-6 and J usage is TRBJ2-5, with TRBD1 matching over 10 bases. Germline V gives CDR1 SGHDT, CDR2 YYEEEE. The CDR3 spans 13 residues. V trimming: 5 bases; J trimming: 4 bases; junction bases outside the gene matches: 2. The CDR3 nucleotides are TGTGCCAGCAGAAGGGACAGGGGAGAGACCCAGTACTTC. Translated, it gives CASRRDRGETQYF.

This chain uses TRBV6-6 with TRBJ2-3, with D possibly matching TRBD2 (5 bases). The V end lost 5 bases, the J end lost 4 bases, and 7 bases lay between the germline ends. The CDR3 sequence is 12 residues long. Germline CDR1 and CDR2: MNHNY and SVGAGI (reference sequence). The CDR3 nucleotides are TGTGCCAGCAGTGCGGGTGCAGATACGCAGTATTTT. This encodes CASSAGADTQYF.

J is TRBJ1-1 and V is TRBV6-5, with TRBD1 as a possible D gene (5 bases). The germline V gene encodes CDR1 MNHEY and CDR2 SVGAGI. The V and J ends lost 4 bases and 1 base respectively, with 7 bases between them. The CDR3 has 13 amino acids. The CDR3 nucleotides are TGTGCCAGCAGTTTGGGGCAGAACACTGAAGCTTTCTTT. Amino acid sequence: CASSLGQNTEAFF.

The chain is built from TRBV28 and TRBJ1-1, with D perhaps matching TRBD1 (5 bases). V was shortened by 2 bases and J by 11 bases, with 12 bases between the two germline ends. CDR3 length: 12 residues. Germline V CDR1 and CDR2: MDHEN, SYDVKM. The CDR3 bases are TGTGCCAGCAGTTTAACCCGACAGAGGGCTTTCTTT. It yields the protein CASSLTRQRAFF. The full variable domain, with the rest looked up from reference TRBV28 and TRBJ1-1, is DVKVTQSSRYLVKRTGEKVFLECVQDMDHENMFWYRQDPGLGLRLIYFSYDVKMKEKGDIPEGYSVSREKKERFSLILESASTNQTSMYLCASSLTRQRAFFGQGTRLTVV.

CDR3 in amino acids: CASSVEVAGGSANEQFF. CDR3 nucleotide sequence: TGTGCCAGCAGCGTAGAAGTAGCCGGAGGTAGCGCCAATGAGCAGTTCTTC. This chain joins TRBV9 and TRBJ2-1; D may be TRBD2 (5 bases). CDR3 length: 17 amino acids. Germline V gene lookup returns CDR1 SGDLS and CDR2 YYNGEE. V was pared by 0 bases and J by 6 bases, with 19 bases between.

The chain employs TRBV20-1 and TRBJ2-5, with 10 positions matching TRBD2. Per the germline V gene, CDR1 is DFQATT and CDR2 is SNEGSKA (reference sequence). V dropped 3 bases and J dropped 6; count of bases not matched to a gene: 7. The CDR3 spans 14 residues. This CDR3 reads CSASRASGGKTQYF. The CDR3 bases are TGCAGTGCTAGTCGGGCTAGCGGGGGAAAGACCCAGTACTTC.

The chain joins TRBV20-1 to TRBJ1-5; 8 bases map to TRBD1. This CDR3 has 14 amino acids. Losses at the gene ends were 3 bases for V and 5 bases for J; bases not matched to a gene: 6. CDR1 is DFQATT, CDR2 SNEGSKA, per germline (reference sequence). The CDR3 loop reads CSASRTGKDQPQHF. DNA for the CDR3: TGCAGTGCTAGTCGGACAGGGAAGGATCAGCCCCAGCATTTT.

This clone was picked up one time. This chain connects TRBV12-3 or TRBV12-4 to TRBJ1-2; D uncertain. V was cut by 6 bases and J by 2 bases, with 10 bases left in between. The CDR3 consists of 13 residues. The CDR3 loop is CASSPSSNYGYTF. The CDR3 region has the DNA TGTGCCAGCAGCCCTAGTTCCAACTATGGCTACACCTTC.

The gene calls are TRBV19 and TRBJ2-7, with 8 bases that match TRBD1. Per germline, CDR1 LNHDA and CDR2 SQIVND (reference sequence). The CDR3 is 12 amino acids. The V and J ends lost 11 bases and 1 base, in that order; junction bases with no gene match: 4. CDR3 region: CASTGASYEQYF. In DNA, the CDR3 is TGTGCCTCGACAGGGGCATCCTACGAGCAGTACTTC.

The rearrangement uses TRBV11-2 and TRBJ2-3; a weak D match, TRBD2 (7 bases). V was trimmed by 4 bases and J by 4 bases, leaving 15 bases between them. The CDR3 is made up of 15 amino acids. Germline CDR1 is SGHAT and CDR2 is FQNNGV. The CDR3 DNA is TGTGCCAGCAGCTGGGGGGGGGCCACGGCAGATACGCAGTATTTT. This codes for CASSWGGATADTQYF.

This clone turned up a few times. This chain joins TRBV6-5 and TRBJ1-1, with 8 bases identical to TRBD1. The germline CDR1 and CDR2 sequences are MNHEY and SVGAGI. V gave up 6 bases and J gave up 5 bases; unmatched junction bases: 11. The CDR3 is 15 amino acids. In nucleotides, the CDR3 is TGTGCCAGCAGAGGACAGGGTGTAGGGGGGACTGAAGCTTTCTTT. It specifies CASRGQGVGGTEAFF.

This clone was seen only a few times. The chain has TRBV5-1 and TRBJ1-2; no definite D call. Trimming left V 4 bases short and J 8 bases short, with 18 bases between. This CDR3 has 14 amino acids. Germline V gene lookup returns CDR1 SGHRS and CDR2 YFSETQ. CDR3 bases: TGCGCCAGCAGCCGCAGTATCGCGGAAGCGGGCTACACCTTC. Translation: CASSRSIAEAGYTF.

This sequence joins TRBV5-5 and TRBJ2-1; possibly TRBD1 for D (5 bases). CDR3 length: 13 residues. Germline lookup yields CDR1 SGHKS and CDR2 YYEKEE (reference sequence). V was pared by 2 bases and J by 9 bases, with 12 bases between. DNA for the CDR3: TGTGCCAGCAGCTTAGGGGCTACGGGTGAGCAGTTCTTC. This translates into CASSLGATGEQFF.

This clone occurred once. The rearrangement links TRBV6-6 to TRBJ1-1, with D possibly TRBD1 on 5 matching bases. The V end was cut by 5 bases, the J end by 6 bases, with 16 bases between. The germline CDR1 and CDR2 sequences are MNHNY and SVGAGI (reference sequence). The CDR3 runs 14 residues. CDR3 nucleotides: TGTGCCAGCAGTACCTCGGGGGGGTCTTCTGAAGCTTTCTTT. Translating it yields CASSTSGGSSEAFF.

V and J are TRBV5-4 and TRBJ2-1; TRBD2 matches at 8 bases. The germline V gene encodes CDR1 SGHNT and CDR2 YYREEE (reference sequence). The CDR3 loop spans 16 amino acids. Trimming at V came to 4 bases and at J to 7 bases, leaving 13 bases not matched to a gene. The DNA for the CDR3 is TGTGCCAGCAGCCGGGGAGGGGCGGGAGGAAAAAATGAGCAGTTCTTC. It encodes CASSRGGAGGKNEQFF.

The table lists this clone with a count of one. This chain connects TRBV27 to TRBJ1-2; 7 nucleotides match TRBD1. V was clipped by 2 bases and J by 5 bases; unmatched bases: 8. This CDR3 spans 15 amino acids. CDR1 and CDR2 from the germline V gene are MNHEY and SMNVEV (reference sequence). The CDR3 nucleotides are TGTGCCAGCAGTTTACTGGCAGGGGGGCTTTATGGCTACACCTTC. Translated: CASSLLAGGLYGYTF.

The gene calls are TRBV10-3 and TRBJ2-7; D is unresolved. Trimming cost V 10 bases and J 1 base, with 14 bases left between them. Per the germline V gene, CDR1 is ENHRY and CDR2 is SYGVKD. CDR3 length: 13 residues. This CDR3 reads CATTTDGSYEQYF. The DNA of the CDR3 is TGTGCCACCACTACCGACGGATCCTACGAGCAGTACTTC.

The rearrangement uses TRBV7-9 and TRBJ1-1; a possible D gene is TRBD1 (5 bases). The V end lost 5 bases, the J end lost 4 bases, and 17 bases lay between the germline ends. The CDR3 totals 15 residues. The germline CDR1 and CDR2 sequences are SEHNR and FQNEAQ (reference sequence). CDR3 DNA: TGTGCCAGCAGCCCACCGACGGGGGAACTCACTGAAGCTTTCTTT. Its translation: CASSPPTGELTEAFF.

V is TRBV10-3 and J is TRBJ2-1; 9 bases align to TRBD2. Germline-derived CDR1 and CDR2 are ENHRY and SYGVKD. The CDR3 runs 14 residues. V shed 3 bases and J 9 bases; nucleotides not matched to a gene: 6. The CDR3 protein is CAISDPVAGAEQFF. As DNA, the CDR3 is TGTGCCATCAGTGATCCGGTAGCGGGGGCTGAGCAGTTCTTC.

The CDR3 is CASSLGPGPNEKLFF. DNA for the CDR3: TGTGCCAGCAGCTTGGGGCCGGGTCCGAATGAAAAACTGTTTTTT. This chain links TRBV7-2 with TRBJ1-4; D perhaps matches TRBD1 (5 bases). V lost 3 bases, J lost 5 bases, and 13 bases lay in between. The CDR3 spans 15 residues. The germline gives CDR1 SGHTA, CDR2 FQGNSA.

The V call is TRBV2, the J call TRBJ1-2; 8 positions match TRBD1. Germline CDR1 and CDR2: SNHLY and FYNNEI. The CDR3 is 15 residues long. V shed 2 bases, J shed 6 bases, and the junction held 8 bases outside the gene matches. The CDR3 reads CASSERGDRSHGYTF. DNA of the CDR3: TGTGCCAGCAGTGAACGAGGGGACAGGTCCCATGGCTACACCTTC. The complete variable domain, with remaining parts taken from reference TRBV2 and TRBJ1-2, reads EPEVTQTPSHQVTQMGQEVILRCVPISNHLYFYWYRQILGQKVEFLVSFYNNEISEKSEIFDDQFSVERPDGSNFTLKIRSTKLEDSAMYFCASSERGDRSHGYTFGSGTRLTVV.

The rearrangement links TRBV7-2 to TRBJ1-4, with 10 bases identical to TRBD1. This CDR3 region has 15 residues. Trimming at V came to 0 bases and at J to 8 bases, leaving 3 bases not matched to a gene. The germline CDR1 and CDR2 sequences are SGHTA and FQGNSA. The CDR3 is CASSLAGGQGEKLFF. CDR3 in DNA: TGTGCCAGCAGCTTAGCGGGGGGACAGGGGGAAAAACTGTTTTTT. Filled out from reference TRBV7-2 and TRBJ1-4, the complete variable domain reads GAGVSQSPSNKVTEKGKDVELRCDPISGHTALYWYRQSLGQGLEFLIYFQGNSAPDKSGLPSDRFSAERTGGSVSTLTIQRTQQEDSAVYLCASSLAGGQGEKLFFGSGTQLSVL.

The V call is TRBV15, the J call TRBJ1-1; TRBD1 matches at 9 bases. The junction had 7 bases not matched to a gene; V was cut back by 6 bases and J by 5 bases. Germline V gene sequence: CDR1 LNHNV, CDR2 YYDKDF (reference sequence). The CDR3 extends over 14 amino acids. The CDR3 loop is CATSPQGAGTEAFF. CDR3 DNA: TGTGCCACCAGTCCACAGGGGGCCGGGACTGAAGCTTTCTTT.